This TCR beta chain was obtained from a study of PD-L1 blockade in urothelial cancer. About the research overall: When blood samples were assessed, the median T cell count was some 150,000.

Broader study findings: When pretreatment blood TCR clonality was below the median, it predicted better survival.

CDR3 length equals 16 residues. The V gene lost 0 bases and the J gene lost 4 bases, with 16 bases spanning the gap. Germline V CDR1 and CDR2: SGDLS, YYNGEE. Data came from immunoSEQ multiplex PCR; TCRdb stores just in-frame clones and leaves some out. There are about 100,000 clones in the sample; approximately 85% occur only once, and 2.4% lies in the top ten. This clone was picked up one time. The antigen is unknown. Locally advanced or metastatic urothelial carcinoma was present in patients. The source is a man aged 50-60 years with urothelial cancer. This sample comprised PBMCs, obtained around atezolizumab (anti-PD-L1) treatment. This chain joins TRBV9 and TRBJ2-5, with TRBD1 as a possible D gene (5 bases). CDR3 amino acids: CASSVGSPWGVETQYF. DNA of the CDR3: TGTGCCAGCAGCGTAGGTTCCCCATGGGGCGTAGAGACCCAGTACTTC.